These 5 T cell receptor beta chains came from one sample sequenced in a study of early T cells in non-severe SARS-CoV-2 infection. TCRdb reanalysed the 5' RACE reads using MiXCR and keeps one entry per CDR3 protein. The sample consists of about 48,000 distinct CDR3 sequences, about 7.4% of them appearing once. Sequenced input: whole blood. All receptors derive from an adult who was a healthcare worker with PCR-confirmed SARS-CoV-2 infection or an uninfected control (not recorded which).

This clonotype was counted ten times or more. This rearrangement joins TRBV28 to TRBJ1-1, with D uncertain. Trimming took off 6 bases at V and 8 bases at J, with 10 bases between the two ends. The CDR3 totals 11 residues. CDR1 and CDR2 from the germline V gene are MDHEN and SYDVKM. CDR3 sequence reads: CASSQEREAFF. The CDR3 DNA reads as TGTGCCAGCAGCCAGGAGAGGGAAGCTTTCTTT.

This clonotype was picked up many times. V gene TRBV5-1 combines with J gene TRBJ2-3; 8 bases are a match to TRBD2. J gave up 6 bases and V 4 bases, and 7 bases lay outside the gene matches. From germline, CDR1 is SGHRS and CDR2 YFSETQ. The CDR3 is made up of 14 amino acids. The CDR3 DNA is TGCGCCAGCAGCCAAGGACTAGCAGCGGATACGCAGTATTTT. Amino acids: CASSQGLAADTQYF.

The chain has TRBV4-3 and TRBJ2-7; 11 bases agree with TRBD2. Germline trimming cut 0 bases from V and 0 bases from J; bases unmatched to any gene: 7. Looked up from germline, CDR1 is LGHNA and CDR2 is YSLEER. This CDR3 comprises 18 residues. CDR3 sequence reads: CASSQEIAGGTSSYEQYF. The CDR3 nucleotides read TGCGCCAGCAGCCAAGAAATAGCGGGGGGGACGAGCTCCTACGAGCAGTACTTC.

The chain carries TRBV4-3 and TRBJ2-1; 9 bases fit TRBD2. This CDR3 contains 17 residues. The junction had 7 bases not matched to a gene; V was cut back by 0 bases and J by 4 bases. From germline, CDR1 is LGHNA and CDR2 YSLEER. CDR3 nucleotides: TGCGCCAGCAGCCAAGATCCGCTAGCGGGGCAATACAATGAGCAGTTCTTC. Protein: CASSQDPLAGQYNEQFF.

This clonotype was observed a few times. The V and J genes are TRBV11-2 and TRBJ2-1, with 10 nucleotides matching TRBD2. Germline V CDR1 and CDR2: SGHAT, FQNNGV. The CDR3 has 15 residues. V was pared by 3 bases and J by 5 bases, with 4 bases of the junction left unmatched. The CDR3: CASSLLAGGHNEQFF. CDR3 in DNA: TGTGCCAGCAGCTTGTTAGCGGGGGGCCACAATGAGCAGTTCTTC. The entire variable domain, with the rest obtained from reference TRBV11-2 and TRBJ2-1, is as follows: EAGVAQSPRYKIIEKRQSVAFWCNPISGHATLYWYQQILGQGPKLLIQFQNNGVVDDSQLPKDRFSAERLKGVDSTLKIQPAKLEDSAVYLCASSLLAGGHNEQFFGPGTRLTVL.